This passage covers 24 T cell receptor beta chains from one sample sequenced in a study of blood T cell repertoires in COVID-19. The data were produced by immunoSEQ multiplex PCR, yet TCRdb's version contains in-frame clones alone and is incomplete. Altogether tens of thousands of clones are present, roughly 87% being singletons, with the ten largest covering about 16%. Sequenced material: peripheral blood. The receptors were gathered from a male donor with acute or convalescent COVID-19.

The gene calls are TRBV6-5 and TRBJ1-5, with 8 bases aligning to TRBD1. This CDR3 contains 14 residues. Trimming at V came to 10 bases and at J to 5 bases, leaving 10 bases not matched to a gene. Germline-derived CDR1 and CDR2 are MNHEY and SVGAGI. The CDR3: CANGQGGLYQPQHF. The CDR3 region has the DNA TGTGCCAACGGACAGGGTGGATTATATCAGCCCCAGCATTTT.

The V and J genes are TRBV2 and TRBJ1-2; possibly TRBD1 for D (5 bases). In germline, CDR1 is SNHLY, CDR2 FYNNEI. CDR3 size: 14 residues. The ends were cut back, 2 bases at V and 7 bases at J, with 14 bases in the middle. Here the CDR3 DNA reads TGTGCCAGCAGTGAAAGCGCCAGGGAGGTTGGCTACACCTTC. Protein product: CASSESAREVGYTF.

This clone was seen only a few times. The chain has TRBV28 and TRBJ1-2, with TRBD1 matching over 7 bases. Trimming took 5 bases from V and 4 from J; bases not matched to a gene: 4. This CDR3 has 13 residues. CDR1 and CDR2 from the germline V gene are MDHEN and SYDVKM. The CDR3 reads CASSPGQFYGYTF. The CDR3 DNA follows: TGTGCCAGCAGTCCGGGACAGTTCTATGGCTACACCTTC.

The J gene is TRBJ1-2, the V gene TRBV10-3, with D possibly being TRBD1 (6 bases). This CDR3 has 13 residues. V lost 4 bases, J lost 4 bases, and 10 bases lay in between. In germline, CDR1 is ENHRY, CDR2 SYGVKD. As DNA, the CDR3 is TGTGCCATCAGTGCAGGGGTAGGCTATGGCTACACCTTC. Its protein is CAISAGVGYGYTF.

This rearrangement joins TRBV5-6 to TRBJ1-4; 8 bases map to TRBD1. CDR3 length equals 15 residues. V shed 4 bases, J shed 3 bases, and the junction held 5 bases outside the gene matches. The germline gives CDR1 SGHDT, CDR2 YYEEEE. CDR3 bases: TGTGCCAGCAGCGCGCTACAGGGGGCTAATGAAAAACTGTTTTTT. It yields the protein CASSALQGANEKLFF.

This chain uses TRBV6-6 with TRBJ2-7; D is unresolved. V lost 8 bases to trimming and J lost 0 bases, with 8 bases between them. CDR1 MNHNY and CDR2 SVGAGI come from the germline V gene (reference sequence). CDR3 length equals 12 residues. The CDR3 sequence: CASARSSYEQYF. For the CDR3, the DNA is TGTGCCAGCGCCCGTAGCTCCTACGAGCAGTACTTC.

This clone was picked up a small number of times. This chain joins TRBV12-3 or TRBV12-4 and TRBJ1-2; D may be TRBD1 (6 bases). This CDR3 comprises 13 residues. V lost 4 bases to trimming and J lost 2 bases, with 8 bases between them. The CDR3 region is CASSYTGNYGYTF. CDR3 in DNA: TGTGCCAGCAGTTACACAGGGAACTATGGCTACACCTTC.

The DNA of the CDR3 is TGTGCCAGCAGACCCGGGACAGGGCCCGTGGGCTATAATTCACCCCTCCACTTT. It codes for CASRPGTGPVGYNSPLHF. The rearrangement uses TRBV7-2 and TRBJ1-6; 9 nucleotides line up with TRBD1. The J segment lost 3 bases and the V segment lost 6 bases, leaving 12 bases of the junction unmatched. CDR1 is SGHTA and CDR2 is FQGNSA in the germline V gene. The CDR3 is 18 amino acids.

The chain links TRBV7-8 to TRBJ1-3; D possibly corresponds to TRBD1 (6 bases). V gave up 4 bases and J gave up 11 bases, with 15 bases separating them. The CDR3 is 13 amino acids. Germline assignment: CDR1 SGHVS and CDR2 FQNEAQ. The CDR3, as DNA: TGTGCCAGCAGCTCGACAGGATTTTTACCCATATATTTT. Protein product: CASSSTGFLPIYF.

The V gene is TRBV5-1, the J gene TRBJ1-2, with no clear D. The CDR3 is 14 amino acids. The V gene's germline CDR1 is SGHRS and CDR2 YFSETQ. Trimming pared 3 bases from V and 4 bases from J, leaving 13 bases between. CDR3 amino acids: CASSSEGEGYGYTF. CDR3 DNA: TGCGCCAGCAGCTCTGAGGGAGAGGGCTATGGCTACACCTTC. Supplemented by reference TRBV5-1 and TRBJ1-2, the full variable domain reads KAGVTQTPRYLIKTRGQQVTLSCSPISGHRSVSWYQQTPGQGLQFLFEYFSETQRNKGNFPGRFSGRQFSNSRSEMNVSTLELGDSALYLCASSSEGEGYGYTFGSGTRLTVV.

The rearrangement links TRBV4-1 to TRBJ2-1; TRBD2 might be the D (6 bases). Germline CDR1 is MGHRA and CDR2 is YSYEKL. V was pared by 4 bases and J by 4 bases, with 8 bases between. This CDR3 comprises 13 residues. The DNA of the CDR3 is TGCGCCAGCAGCCGGGACTTTTACAATGAGCAGTTCTTC. It translates to CASSRDFYNEQFF.

The CDR3 nucleotides are TGTGCCAGCAGCGTAGAGTCTAGGAGTGAGCAGTTCTTC. Protein: CASSVESRSEQFF. This rearrangement joins TRBV9 to TRBJ2-1; unclear D gene. Germline loops: CDR1 SGDLS, CDR2 YYNGEE. This CDR3 is 13 amino acids long. Trimming cost V 0 bases and J 9 bases, with 10 bases left between them. Together with reference TRBV9 and TRBJ2-1, the CDR3 gives the full variable domain: DSGVTQTPKHLITATGQRVTLRCSPRSGDLSVYWYQQSLDQGLQFLIQYYNGEERAKGNILERFSAQQFPDLHSELNLSSLELGDSALYFCASSVESRSEQFFGPGTRLTVL.

The gene calls are TRBV5-1 and TRBJ2-7, with 9 bases fitting TRBD1. Germline V lookup: CDR1 SGHRS, CDR2 YFSETQ. The J segment lost 5 bases and the V segment lost 3 bases, leaving 6 bases of the junction unmatched. The CDR3 spans 14 residues. DNA of the CDR3: TGCGCCAGCAGCTCCTCGGACAGGGGCGACGAGCAGTACTTC. This translates into CASSSSDRGDEQYF.

The V call is TRBV19, the J call TRBJ1-2, with TRBD1 matching 7 bases. V shed 7 bases, J shed 3 bases, and the junction held 11 bases outside the gene matches. The germline V gene encodes CDR1 LNHDA and CDR2 SQIVND (reference sequence). The length of the CDR3 is 15 residues. The CDR3 nucleotides are TGTGCCAGTAAAGACGCCCCCGGGACAGACTATGGCTACACCTTC. Protein sequence: CASKDAPGTDYGYTF.

V usage is TRBV28 and J usage is TRBJ1-5; TRBD1 might be the D (5 bases). V lost 5 bases and J 3 bases, leaving 11 bases between the germline ends. CDR3 length: 14 amino acids. Germline CDR1 and CDR2: MDHEN and SYDVKM. The CDR3 DNA reads TGTGCCAGCAGTCCAAACAGGAACAATCAGCCCCAGCATTTT. Protein: CASSPNRNNQPQHF.

This rearrangement joins TRBV27 to TRBJ1-1; TRBD1 matches 8 bases. The V segment lost 4 bases and the J segment 4 bases; nucleotides outside the gene matches: 5. The CDR3 is made up of 14 amino acids. Germline-derived CDR1 and CDR2 are MNHEY and SMNVEV (reference sequence). Here the CDR3 DNA reads TGTGCCAGCAGTTACCTCGACAGGGGCACTGAAGCTTTCTTT. Residues: CASSYLDRGTEAFF.

V and J are TRBV5-1 and TRBJ2-1; 9 nucleotides match TRBD2. Losses at the gene ends were 2 bases for V and 7 bases for J; bases not matched to a gene: 7. There are 15 residues in the CDR3. Looked up from germline, CDR1 is SGHRS and CDR2 is YFSETQ. The DNA for the CDR3 is TGCGCCAGCAGCTTTAGCGGGGGCCCAAGTAATGAGCAGTTCTTC. This encodes CASSFSGGPSNEQFF.

This chain uses TRBV7-2 with TRBJ2-2; 7 nucleotides match TRBD2. This CDR3 is 16 amino acids long. Per germline, CDR1 SGHTA and CDR2 FQGNSA. V lost 6 bases, J lost 5 bases, and 12 bases stayed unmatched. Here the CDR3 DNA reads TGTGCCAGCAGATCCACCGGGAGGAGAGCGACCGGGGAGCTGTTTTTT. It is translated as CASRSTGRRATGELFF. Full variable domain (remainder filled in from reference TRBV7-2 and TRBJ2-2): GAGVSQSPSNKVTEKGKDVELRCDPISGHTALYWYRQSLGQGLEFLIYFQGNSAPDKSGLPSDRFSAERTGGSVSTLTIQRTQQEDSAVYLCASRSTGRRATGELFFGEGSRLTVL.

V is TRBV5-1 and J is TRBJ2-3; D uncertain. CDR3 length: 12 residues. The V and J ends lost 4 bases and 2 bases respectively, with 5 bases between them. Germline assignment: CDR1 SGHRS and CDR2 YFSETQ. This chain's CDR3 is CASSEHTDTQYF. Written as DNA, the CDR3 is TGCGCCAGCAGCGAACACACAGATACGCAGTATTTT.

A note on this clone: Other DNA variants within this sample encode the same CDR3. This chain links TRBV6-5 with TRBJ2-5; D is possibly TRBD2 (6 bases). V lost 6 bases, J lost 1 base, and 9 bases lay in between. Germline assignment: CDR1 MNHEY and CDR2 SVGAGI. The CDR3 covers 13 residues. The CDR3 sequence: CASRGTGQETQYF. CDR3 nucleotide sequence: TGTGCCAGCAGGGGGACTGGCCAAGAGACCCAGTACTTC.

This rearrangement joins TRBV7-9 to TRBJ2-1, with D possibly matching TRBD1 (7 bases). The CDR3 has 17 amino acids. The germline CDR1 and CDR2 sequences are SEHNR and FQNEAQ (reference sequence). V gave up 5 bases and J gave up 2 bases, with 19 bases separating them. CDR3 sequence (DNA): TGTGCCAGCAGCCCCGGGGGTGGAGACAGGGCCTACAATGAGCAGTTCTTC. Amino acid sequence: CASSPGGGDRAYNEQFF.

This clone has just a few counts. The chain joins TRBV5-6 to TRBJ2-3; 7 bases are shared with TRBD2. CDR1 and CDR2 from the germline V gene are SGHDT and YYEEEE. The CDR3 has 16 amino acids. V dropped 3 bases and J dropped 0; count of bases not matched to a gene: 7. DNA of the CDR3: TGTGCCAGCAGCTGGGGGGGTAGCGGCAGCACAGATACGCAGTATTTT. It is translated as CASSWGGSGSTDTQYF.

This chain uses TRBV2 with TRBJ2-3; 10 bases are a match to TRBD2. V gave up 5 bases and J gave up 3 bases; unmatched junction bases: 8. The CDR3 runs to 16 residues. Germline V gives CDR1 SNHLY, CDR2 FYNNEI. CDR3 sequence: CASSLERGGQTDTQYF. Written as DNA, the CDR3 is TGTGCCAGCAGTCTCGAGCGGGGGGGCCAAACAGATACGCAGTATTTT.

This chain connects TRBV6-5 to TRBJ2-1; no firm D call. This CDR3 is built from 12 residues. V was trimmed by 6 bases and J by 7 bases, leaving 10 bases between them. Germline CDR1 MNHEY, CDR2 SVGAGI. The CDR3 spells CASRQSGNEQFF. CDR3 DNA: TGTGCCAGCAGGCAATCAGGTAATGAGCAGTTCTTC.